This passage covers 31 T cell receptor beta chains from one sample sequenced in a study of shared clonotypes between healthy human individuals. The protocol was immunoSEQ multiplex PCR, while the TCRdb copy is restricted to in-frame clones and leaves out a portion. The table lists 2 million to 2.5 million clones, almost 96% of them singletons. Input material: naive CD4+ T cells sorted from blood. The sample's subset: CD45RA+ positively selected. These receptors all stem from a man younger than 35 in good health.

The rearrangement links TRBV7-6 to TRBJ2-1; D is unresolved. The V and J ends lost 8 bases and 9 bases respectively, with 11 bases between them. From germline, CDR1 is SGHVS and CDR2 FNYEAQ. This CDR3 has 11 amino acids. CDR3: CASGFAREQFF. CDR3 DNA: TGTGCCAGCGGATTCGCTCGTGAGCAGTTCTTC.

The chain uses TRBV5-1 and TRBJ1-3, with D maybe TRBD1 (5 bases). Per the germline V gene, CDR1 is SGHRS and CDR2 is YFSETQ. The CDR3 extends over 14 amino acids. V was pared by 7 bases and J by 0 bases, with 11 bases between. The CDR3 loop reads CASRDVSSGNTIYF. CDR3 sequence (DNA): TGCGCCAGCCGGGACGTTAGCTCTGGAAACACCATATATTTT. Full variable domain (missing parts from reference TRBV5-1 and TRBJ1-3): KAGVTQTPRYLIKTRGQQVTLSCSPISGHRSVSWYQQTPGQGLQFLFEYFSETQRNKGNFPGRFSGRQFSNSRSEMNVSTLELGDSALYLCASRDVSSGNTIYFGEGSWLTVV.

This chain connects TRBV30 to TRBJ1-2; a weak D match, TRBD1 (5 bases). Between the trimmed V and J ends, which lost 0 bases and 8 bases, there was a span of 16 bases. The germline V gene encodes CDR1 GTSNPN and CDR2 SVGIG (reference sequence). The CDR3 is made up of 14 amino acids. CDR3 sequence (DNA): TGTGCCTGGAGTGTAAATGGGGGGATTTCAGGCTACACCTTC. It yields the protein CAWSVNGGISGYTF.

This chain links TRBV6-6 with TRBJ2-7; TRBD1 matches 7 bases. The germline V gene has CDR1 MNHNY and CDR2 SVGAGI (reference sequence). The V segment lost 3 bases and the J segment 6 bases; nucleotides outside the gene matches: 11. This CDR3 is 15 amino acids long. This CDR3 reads CASSYSRTGAAEQYF. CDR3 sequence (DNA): TGTGCCAGCAGTTATTCCCGGACAGGTGCGGCCGAGCAGTACTTC.

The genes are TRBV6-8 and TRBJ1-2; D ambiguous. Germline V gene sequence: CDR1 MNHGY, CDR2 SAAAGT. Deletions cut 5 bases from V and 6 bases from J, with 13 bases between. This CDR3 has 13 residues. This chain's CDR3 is CASSNDPPHGYTF. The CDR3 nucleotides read TGTGCCAGCAGTAACGACCCGCCCCATGGCTACACCTTC.

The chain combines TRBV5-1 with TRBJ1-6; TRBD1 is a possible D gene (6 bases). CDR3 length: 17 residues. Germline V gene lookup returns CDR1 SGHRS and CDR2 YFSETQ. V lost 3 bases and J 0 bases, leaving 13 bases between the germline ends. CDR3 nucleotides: TGCGCCAGCAGCTCGATTACAGGGAGCTCCTATAATTCACCCCTCCACTTT. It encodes CASSSITGSSYNSPLHF.

CDR3 DNA: TGTGCCATCAGTCCTAGACAGGCCAAGAACACCGGGGAGCTGTTTTTT. Translating gives CAISPRQAKNTGELFF. This chain uses TRBV10-3 with TRBJ2-2; maybe TRBD1 (6 bases). V was clipped by 5 bases and J by 1 base, with 14 bases between them. Germline V gene lookup returns CDR1 ENHRY and CDR2 SYGVKD. The length of the CDR3 is 16 residues.

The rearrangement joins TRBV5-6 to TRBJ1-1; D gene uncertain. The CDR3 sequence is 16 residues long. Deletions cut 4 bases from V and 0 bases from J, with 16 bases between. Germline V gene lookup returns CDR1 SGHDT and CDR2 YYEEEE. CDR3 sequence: CASSPSDYYMNTEAFF. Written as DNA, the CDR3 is TGTGCCAGCAGCCCATCCGACTACTACATGAACACTGAAGCTTTCTTT. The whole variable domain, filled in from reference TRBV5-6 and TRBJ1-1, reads DAGVTQSPTHLIKTRGQQVTLRCSPKSGHDTVSWYQQALGQGPQFIFQYYEEEERQRGNFPDRFSGHQFPNYSSELNVNALLLGDSALYLCASSPSDYYMNTEAFFGQGTRLTVV.

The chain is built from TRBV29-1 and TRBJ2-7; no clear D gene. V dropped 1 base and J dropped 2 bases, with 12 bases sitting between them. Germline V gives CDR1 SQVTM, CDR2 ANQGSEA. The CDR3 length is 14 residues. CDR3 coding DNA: TGCAGCGTTGAAGTGCTCGGCAACCCCTACGAGCAGTACTTC. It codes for CSVEVLGNPYEQYF.

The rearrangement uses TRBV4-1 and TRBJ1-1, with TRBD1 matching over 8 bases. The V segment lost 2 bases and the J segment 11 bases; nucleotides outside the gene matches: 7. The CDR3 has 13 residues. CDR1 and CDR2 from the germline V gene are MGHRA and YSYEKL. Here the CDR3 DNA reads TGCGCCAGCAGCCAATCAGGGGGCCTGGCGGCTTTCTTT. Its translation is CASSQSGGLAAFF.

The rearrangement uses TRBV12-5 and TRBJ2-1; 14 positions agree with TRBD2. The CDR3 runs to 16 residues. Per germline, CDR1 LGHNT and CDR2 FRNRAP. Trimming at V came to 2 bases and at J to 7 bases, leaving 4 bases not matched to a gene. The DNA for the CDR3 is TGTGCTAGTGGTTTGAGACTAGCGGGAGGGCCGAATGAGCAGTTCTTC. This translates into CASGLRLAGGPNEQFF.

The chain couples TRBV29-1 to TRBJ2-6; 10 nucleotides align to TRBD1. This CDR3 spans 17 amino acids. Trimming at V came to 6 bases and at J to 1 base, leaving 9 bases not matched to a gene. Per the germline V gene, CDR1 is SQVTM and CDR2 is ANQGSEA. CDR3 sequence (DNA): TGCAGCGTCACCGGGACAGGGGTGGTTTCTGGGGCCAACGTCCTGACTTTC. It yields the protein CSVTGTGVVSGANVLTF. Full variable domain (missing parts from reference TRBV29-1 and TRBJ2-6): SAVISQKPSRDICQRGTSLTIQCQVDSQVTMMFWYRQQPGQSLTLIATANQGSEATYESGFVIDKFPISRPNLTFSTLTVSNMSPEDSSIYLCSVTGTGVVSGANVLTFGAGSRLTVL.

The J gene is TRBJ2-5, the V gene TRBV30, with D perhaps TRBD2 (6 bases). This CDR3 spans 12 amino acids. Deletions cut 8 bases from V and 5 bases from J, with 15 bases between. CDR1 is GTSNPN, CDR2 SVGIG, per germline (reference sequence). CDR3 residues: CAGGVRGETQYF. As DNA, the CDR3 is TGTGCCGGAGGGGTCCGTGGGGAGACCCAGTACTTC.

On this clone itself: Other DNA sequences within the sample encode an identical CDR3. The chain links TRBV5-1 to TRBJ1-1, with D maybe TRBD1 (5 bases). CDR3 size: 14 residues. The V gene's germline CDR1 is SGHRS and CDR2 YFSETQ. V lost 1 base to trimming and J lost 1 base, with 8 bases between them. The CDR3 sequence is CASSLLGENTEAFF. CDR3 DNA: TGCGCCAGCAGCTTGCTAGGGGAGAACACTGAAGCTTTCTTT. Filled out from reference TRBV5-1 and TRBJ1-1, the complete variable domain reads KAGVTQTPRYLIKTRGQQVTLSCSPISGHRSVSWYQQTPGQGLQFLFEYFSETQRNKGNFPGRFSGRQFSNSRSEMNVSTLELGDSALYLCASSLLGENTEAFFGQGTRLTVV.

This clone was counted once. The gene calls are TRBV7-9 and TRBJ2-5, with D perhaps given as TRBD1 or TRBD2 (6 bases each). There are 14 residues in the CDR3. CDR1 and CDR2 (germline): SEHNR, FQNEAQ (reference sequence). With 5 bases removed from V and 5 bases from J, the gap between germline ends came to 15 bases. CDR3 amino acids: CASSTTGLAETQYF. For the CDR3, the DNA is TGTGCCAGCAGCACTACAGGGCTAGCGGAGACCCAGTACTTC.

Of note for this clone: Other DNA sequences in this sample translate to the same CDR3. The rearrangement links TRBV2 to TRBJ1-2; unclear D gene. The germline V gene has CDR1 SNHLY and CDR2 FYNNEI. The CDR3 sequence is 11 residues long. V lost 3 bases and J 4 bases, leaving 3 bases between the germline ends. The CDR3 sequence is CASSDSYGYTF. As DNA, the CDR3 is TGTGCCAGCAGTGATAGCTATGGCTACACCTTC.

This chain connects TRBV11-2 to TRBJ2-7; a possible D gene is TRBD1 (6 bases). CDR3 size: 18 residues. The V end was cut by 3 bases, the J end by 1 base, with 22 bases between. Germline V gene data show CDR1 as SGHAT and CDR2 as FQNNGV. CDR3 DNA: TGTGCCAGCAGCTTTGACAGGCTACAAGGCTTAATATCCTACGAGCAGTACTTC. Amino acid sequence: CASSFDRLQGLISYEQYF.

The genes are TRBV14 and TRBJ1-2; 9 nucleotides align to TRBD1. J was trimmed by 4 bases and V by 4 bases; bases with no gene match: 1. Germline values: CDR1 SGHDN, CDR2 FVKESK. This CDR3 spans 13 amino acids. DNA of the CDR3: TGTGCCAGCAGCCTGGACAGGGGCTATGGCTACACCTTC. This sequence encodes CASSLDRGYGYTF.

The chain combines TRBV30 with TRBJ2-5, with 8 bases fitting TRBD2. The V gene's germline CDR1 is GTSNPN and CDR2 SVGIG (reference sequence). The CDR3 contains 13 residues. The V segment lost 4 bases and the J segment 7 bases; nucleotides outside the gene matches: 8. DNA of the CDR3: TGTGCCTGGAACCCTCTACGGGAGGGGACCCAGTACTTC. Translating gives CAWNPLREGTQYF.

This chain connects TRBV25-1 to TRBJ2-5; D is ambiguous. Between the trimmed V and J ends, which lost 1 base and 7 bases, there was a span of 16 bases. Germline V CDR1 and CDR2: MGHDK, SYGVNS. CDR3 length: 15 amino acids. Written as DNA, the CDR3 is TGTGCCAGCAGTGAATTGGATAGCTGGGTTGGGACCCAGTACTTC. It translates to CASSELDSWVGTQYF.

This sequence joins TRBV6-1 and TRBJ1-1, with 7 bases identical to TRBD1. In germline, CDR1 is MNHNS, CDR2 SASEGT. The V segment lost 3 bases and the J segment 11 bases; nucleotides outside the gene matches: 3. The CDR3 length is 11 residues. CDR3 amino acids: CASSEQGEAFF. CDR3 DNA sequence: TGTGCCAGCAGTGAGCAGGGGGAGGCTTTCTTT.

The CDR3 loop reads CASSIKVGPYEQYF. CDR3 DNA sequence: TGTGCCAGTAGTATAAAGGTCGGACCCTACGAGCAGTACTTC. This chain joins TRBV19 and TRBJ2-7; D remains ambiguous. V dropped 2 bases and J dropped 2 bases, with 10 bases sitting between them. The germline V gene has CDR1 LNHDA and CDR2 SQIVND (reference sequence). This CDR3 contains 14 residues.

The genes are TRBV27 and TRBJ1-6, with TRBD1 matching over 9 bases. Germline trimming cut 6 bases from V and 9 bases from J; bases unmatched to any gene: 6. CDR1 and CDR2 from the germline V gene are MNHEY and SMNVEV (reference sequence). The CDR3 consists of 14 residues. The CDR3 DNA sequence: TGTGCCAGCAGGTCCGGGACAGGGTCTTCACCCCTCCACTTT. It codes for CASRSGTGSSPLHF.

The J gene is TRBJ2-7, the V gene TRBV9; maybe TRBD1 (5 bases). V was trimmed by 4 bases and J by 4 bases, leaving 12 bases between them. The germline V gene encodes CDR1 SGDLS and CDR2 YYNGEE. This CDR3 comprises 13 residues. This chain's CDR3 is CASSSNQGYEQYF. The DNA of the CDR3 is TGTGCCAGCAGCTCCAACCAGGGTTACGAGCAGTACTTC.

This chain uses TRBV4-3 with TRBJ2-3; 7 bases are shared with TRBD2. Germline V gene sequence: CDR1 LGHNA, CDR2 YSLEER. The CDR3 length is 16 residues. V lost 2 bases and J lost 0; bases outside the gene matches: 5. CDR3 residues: CASSQSGAGSTDTQYF. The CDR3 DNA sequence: TGCGCCAGCAGCCAAAGCGGGGCAGGCAGCACAGATACGCAGTATTTT.

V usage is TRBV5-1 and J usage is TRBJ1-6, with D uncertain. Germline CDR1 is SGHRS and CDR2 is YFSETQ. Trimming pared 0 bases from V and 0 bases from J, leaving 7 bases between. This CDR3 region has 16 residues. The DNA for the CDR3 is TGCGCCAGCAGCTTGGCTTGGGTCTCCTATAATTCACCCCTCCACTTT. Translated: CASSLAWVSYNSPLHF.

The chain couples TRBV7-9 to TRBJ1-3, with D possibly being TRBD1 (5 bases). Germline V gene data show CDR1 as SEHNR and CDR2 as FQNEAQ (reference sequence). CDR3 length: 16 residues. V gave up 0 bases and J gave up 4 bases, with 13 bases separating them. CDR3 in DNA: TGTGCCAGCAGCTTAGCCGACAGCCGGCGGGGAAACACCATATATTTT. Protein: CASSLADSRRGNTIYF.

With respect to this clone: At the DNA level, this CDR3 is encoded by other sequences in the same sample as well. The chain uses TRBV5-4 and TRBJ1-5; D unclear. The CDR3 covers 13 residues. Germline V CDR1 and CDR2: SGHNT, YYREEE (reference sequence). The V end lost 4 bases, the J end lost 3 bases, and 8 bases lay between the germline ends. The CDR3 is CASSRDSNQPQHF. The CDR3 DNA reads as TGTGCCAGCAGCCGGGATTCCAATCAGCCCCAGCATTTT.

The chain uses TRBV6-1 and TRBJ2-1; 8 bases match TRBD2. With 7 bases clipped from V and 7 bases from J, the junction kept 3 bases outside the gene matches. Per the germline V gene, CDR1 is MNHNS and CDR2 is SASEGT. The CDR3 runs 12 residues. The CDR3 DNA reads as TGTGCCAGCAACGGGAGGGCTAATGAGCAGTTCTTC. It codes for CASNGRANEQFF.

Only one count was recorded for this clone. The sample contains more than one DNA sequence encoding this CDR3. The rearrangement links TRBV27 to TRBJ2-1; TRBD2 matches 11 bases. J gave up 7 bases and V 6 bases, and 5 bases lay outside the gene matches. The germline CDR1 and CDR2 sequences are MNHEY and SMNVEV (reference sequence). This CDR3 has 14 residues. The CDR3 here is CASSLAGGPNEQFF. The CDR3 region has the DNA TGTGCCAGCAGCTTAGCGGGAGGGCCGAATGAGCAGTTCTTC.

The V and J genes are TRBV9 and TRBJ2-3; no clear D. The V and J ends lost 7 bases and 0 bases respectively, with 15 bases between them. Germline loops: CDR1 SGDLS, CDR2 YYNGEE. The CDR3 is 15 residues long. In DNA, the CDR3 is TGTGCCAGCTCTGTAGGTAGTCGTAGCACAGATACGCAGTATTTT. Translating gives CASSVGSRSTDTQYF.